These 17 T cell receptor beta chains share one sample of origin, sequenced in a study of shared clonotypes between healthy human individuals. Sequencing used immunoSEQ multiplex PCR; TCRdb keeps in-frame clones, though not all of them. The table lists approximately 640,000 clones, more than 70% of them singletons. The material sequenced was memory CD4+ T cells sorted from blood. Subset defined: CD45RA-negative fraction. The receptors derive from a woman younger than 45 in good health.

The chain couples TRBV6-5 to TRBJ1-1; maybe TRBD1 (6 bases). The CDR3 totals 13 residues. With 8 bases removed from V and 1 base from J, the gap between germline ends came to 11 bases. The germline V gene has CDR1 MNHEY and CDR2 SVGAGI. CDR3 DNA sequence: TGTGCCAGCTGGGGACATAGGAACACTGAAGCTTTCTTT. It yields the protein CASWGHRNTEAFF.

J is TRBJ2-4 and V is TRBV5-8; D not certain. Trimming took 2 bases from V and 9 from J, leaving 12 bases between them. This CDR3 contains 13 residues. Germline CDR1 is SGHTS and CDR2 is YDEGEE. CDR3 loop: CASSLEEPTIQYF. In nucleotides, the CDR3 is TGTGCCAGCAGCTTAGAAGAGCCAACCATTCAGTACTTC.

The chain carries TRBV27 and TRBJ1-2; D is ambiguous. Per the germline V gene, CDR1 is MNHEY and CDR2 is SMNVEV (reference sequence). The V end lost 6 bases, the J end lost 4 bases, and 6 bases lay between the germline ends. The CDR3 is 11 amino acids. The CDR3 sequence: CASRNFYGYTF. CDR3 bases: TGTGCCAGCAGGAACTTCTATGGCTACACCTTC.

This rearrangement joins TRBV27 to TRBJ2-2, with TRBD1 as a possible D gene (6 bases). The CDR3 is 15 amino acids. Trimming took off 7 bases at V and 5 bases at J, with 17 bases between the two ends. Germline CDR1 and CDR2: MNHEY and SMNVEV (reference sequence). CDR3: CASTFQPTGTGELFF. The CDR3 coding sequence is TGTGCCAGCACTTTTCAACCGACAGGAACCGGGGAGCTGTTTTTT.

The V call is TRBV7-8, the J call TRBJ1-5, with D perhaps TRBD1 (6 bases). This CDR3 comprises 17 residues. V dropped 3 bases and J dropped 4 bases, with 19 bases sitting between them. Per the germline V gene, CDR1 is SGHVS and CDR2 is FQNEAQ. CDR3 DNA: TGTGCCAGCAGCTTGAGGGGGGGTCTTAACCAAAATCAGCCCCAGCATTTT. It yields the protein CASSLRGGLNQNQPQHF.

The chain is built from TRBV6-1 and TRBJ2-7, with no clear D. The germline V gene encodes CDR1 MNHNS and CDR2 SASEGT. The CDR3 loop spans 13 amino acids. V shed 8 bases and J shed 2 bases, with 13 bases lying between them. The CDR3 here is CASRSIETYEQYF. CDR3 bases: TGTGCCAGCCGAAGTATAGAGACCTACGAGCAGTACTTC.

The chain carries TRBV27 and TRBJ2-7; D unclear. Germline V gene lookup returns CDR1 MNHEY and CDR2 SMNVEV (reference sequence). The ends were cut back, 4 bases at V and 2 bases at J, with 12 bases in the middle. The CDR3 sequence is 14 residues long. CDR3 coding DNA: TGTGCCAGCAGTTCCCGGGTCCCGACCTACGAGCAGTACTTC. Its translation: CASSSRVPTYEQYF.

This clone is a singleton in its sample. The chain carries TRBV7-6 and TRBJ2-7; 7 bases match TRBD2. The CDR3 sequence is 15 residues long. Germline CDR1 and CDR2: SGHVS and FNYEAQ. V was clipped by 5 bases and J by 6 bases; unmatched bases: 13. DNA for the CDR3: TGTGCCAGCAGCAAGGTAGGACTAGGAGGTCGCGAGCAGTACTTC. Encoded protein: CASSKVGLGGREQYF.

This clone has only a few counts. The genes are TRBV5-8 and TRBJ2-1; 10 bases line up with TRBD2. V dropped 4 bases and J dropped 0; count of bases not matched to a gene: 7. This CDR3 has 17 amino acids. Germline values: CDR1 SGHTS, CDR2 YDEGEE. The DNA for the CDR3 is TGTGCCAGCAGCCCCCGGACTAGCGGAGTCTCCTACAATGAGCAGTTCTTC. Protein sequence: CASSPRTSGVSYNEQFF.

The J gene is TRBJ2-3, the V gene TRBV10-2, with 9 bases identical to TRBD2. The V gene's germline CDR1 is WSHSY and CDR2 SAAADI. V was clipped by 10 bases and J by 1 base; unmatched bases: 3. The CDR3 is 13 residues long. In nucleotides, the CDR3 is TGCGCCACCAGGACTAGCGGCACAGATACGCAGTATTTT. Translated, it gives CATRTSGTDTQYF.

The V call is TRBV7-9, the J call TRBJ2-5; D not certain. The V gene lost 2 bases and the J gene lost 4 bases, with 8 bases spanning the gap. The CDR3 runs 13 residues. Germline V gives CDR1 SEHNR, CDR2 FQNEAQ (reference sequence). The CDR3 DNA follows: TGTGCCAGCAGCTTACAGGTTCTAGAGACCCAGTACTTC. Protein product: CASSLQVLETQYF.

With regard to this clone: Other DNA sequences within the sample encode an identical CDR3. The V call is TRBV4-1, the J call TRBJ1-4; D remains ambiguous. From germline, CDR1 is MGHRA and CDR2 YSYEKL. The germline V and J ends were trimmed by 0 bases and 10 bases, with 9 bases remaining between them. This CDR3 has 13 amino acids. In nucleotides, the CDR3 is TGCGCCAGCAGCCAAGAGGGCGGAAGAAAACTGTTTTTT. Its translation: CASSQEGGRKLFF.

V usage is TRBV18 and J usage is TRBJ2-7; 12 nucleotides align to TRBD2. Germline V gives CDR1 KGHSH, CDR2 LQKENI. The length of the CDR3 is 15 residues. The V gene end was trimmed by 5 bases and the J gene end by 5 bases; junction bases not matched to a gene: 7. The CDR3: CASSETSGSLHEQYF. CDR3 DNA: TGTGCCAGCTCAGAGACTAGCGGGAGTCTACACGAGCAGTACTTC.

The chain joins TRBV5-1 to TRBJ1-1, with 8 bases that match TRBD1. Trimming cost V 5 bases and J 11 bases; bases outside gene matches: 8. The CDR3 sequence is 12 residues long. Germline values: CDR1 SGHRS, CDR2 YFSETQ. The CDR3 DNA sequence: TGCGCCAGCAGGCCCTCGGACAGGGAGGCTTTCTTT. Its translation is CASRPSDREAFF. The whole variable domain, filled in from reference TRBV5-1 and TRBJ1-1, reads KAGVTQTPRYLIKTRGQQVTLSCSPISGHRSVSWYQQTPGQGLQFLFEYFSETQRNKGNFPGRFSGRQFSNSRSEMNVSTLELGDSALYLCASRPSDREAFFGQGTRLTVV.

Here the CDR3 reads CASSGFLSTDTQYF. The CDR3 DNA reads as TGTGCCAGCTCTGGGTTCCTAAGCACAGATACGCAGTATTTT. This chain links TRBV7-8 with TRBJ2-3, with unresolved D. The CDR3 sequence is 14 residues long. Germline lookup yields CDR1 SGHVS and CDR2 FQNEAQ. The ends were cut back, 8 bases at V and 0 bases at J, with 12 bases in the middle.

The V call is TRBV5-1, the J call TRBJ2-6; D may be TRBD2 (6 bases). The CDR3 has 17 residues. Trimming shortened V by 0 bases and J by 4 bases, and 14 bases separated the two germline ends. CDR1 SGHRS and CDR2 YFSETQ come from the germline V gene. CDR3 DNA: TGCGCCAGCAGCTTGGACGCGGGAACGGGCGGGGCCAACGTCCTGACTTTC. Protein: CASSLDAGTGGANVLTF.

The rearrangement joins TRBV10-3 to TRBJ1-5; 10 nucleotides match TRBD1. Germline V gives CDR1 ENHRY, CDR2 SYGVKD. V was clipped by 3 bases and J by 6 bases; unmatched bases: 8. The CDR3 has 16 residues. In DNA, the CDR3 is TGTGCCATCAGTGAACAAGGACAGGGGGGGCTTCAGCCCCAGCATTTT. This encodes CAISEQGQGGLQPQHF.